This T cell receptor beta chain was retrieved from a study of blood T cell repertoires in COVID-19. Study overall: Acute and convalescent COVID-19 specimens originated in the United States, Italy and Spain. Sample material is recorded as cDNA or gDNA derived from T cells, B-cell-depleted T cells, or PBMCs.

The CDR3 loop spans 15 amino acids. V gave up 0 bases and J gave up 3 bases, with 12 bases separating them. From germline, CDR1 is SGDLS and CDR2 YYNGEE. Original data processing: Reference gene primer amplification gave nucleated cell count estimates. Sequencing was performed with immunoSEQ multiplex PCR; in TCRdb, only in-frame clones are kept and a portion is missing. The D gene and trimming were derived from the DNA, and the V and J assignments and clone size from that table. This sample has fewer than 85,000 clones, with around 83% found just once. Sequencing was carried out using peripheral blood. The chain has TRBV9 and TRBJ1-1; D ambiguous. This TCR was sampled from a woman in her sixties with acute or convalescent COVID-19. CDR3 in DNA: TGTGCCAGCAGCGTAGACCCGGGGTGGGACACTGAAGCTTTCTTT. It is translated as CASSVDPGWDTEAFF.